This TCR beta chain was retrieved from a study of cytotoxic CD8 clonotypes in ibrutinib-treated CLL. Study-wide results and caveats: Whereas clonality rose at ibrutinib response, it declined toward baseline at progression.

V lost 0 bases and J 0 bases, leaving 10 bases between the germline ends. There are 16 residues in the CDR3. CDR1 and CDR2 (germline): SGHDT, YYEEEE. Comments on this clone: Its specificity is unknown.

Profiling relied on immunoSEQ multiplex PCR, and the TCRdb table lists in-frame clones only, not all of them. The data show more than 25,000 clones, with 55% to 75% seen just once and 45% to 65% held by the top ten. This clonotype was obtained from a human donor with chronic lymphocytic leukemia. V usage is TRBV5-6 and J usage is TRBJ1-5, with D possibly TRBD1 on 6 matching bases. Specimen: PBMCs, collected after 24 months of ibrutinib treatment. The CDR3 bases are TGTGCCAGCAGCTTGGCCGGGGGGGCTAGCAATCAGCCCCAGCATTTT. Protein product: CASSLAGGASNQPQHF.